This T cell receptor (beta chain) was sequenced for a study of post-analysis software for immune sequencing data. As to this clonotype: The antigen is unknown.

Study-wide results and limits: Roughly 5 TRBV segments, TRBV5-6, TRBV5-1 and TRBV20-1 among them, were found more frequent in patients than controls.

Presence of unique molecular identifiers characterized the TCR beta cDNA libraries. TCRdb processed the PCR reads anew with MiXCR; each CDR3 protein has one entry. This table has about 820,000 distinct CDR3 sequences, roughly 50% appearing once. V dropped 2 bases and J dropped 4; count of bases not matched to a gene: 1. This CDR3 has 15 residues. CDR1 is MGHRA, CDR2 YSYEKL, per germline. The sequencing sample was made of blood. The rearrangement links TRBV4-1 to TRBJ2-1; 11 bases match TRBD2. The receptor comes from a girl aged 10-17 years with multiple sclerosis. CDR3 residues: CASSQLAGGYNEQFF. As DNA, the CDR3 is TGCGCCAGCAGCCAACTAGCGGGGGGTTACAATGAGCAGTTCTTC.